The subject of this entry is one TCR beta chain. The CDR3 has 15 amino acids. Germline CDR1 and CDR2: MGHRA and YSYEKL. V shed 3 bases, J shed 4 bases, and the junction held 3 bases outside the gene matches. These data come from a study of blood T cell repertoires in COVID-19. Background on the study: Sites across the United States, Italy and Spain contributed samples from acute and convalescent COVID-19. T cells, B-cell-depleted T cells, or PBMCs provided the cDNA or gDNA that served as material.

Measured with immunoSEQ multiplex PCR; TCRdb has only the in-frame clones, and not every one. The data show about 220,000 clones, with around 84% seen just once and just under 20% held by the top ten. The clonotype originates from a man aged 25-45 years with active or convalescent COVID-19. The sample was peripheral blood. This chain links TRBV4-1 with TRBJ2-5, with 12 bases fitting TRBD2. CDR3 DNA: TGCGCCAGCAGCCAGACGGGACTAGCGGGAGAGACCCAGTACTTC. Translated, it gives CASSQTGLAGETQYF.